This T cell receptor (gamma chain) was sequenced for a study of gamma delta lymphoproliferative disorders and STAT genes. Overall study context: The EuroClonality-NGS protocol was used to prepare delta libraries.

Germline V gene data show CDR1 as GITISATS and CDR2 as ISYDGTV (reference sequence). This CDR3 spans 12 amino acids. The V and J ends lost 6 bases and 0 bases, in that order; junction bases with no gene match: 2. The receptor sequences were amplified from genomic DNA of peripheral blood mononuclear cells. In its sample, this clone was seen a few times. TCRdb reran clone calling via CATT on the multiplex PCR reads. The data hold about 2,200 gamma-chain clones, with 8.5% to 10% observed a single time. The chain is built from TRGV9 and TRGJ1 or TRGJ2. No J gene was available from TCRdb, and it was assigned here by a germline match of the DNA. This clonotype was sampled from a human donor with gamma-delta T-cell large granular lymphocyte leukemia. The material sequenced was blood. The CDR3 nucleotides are TGTGCCTTGTGGCCGAATTATTATAAGAAACTCTTT. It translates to CALWPNYYKKLF.